The 16 T cell receptor beta chains below were found in one sample sequenced in a study of early T cells in non-severe SARS-CoV-2 infection. TCRdb recomputed calls from the 5' RACE reads with MiXCR, one row per CDR3 protein. Counted here are about 45,000 distinct CDR3 sequences, 11% occurring once; the ten biggest clones make up roughly 22%. Sequenced sample: whole blood. These receptors all come from an adult who was a healthcare worker with PCR-confirmed SARS-CoV-2 infection or an uninfected control (not recorded which).

A few counts support this clonotype. The chain links TRBV11-2 to TRBJ2-1, with 12 bases aligning to TRBD2. The V segment lost 4 bases and the J segment 4 bases; nucleotides outside the gene matches: 5. There are 16 residues in the CDR3. Germline CDR1 reads SGHAT; CDR2 reads FQNNGV. CDR3 coding DNA: TGTGCCAGCAGCTCCCCGGGACTAGCGGGTTACAATGAGCAGTTCTTC. Encoded protein: CASSSPGLAGYNEQFF.

The chain recombines TRBV7-2 with TRBJ2-6; D gene uncertain. Germline loops: CDR1 SGHTA, CDR2 FQGNSA. Trimming shortened V by 7 bases and J by 0 bases, and 10 bases separated the two germline ends. There are 15 residues in the CDR3. The CDR3 nucleotides are TGTGCCAGCACCCAGGACCCCTCTGGGGCCAACGTCCTGACTTTC. Its protein is CASTQDPSGANVLTF.

This clonotype came up many times. The rearrangement uses TRBV10-2 and TRBJ2-7, with 13 nucleotides matching TRBD2. Losses at the gene ends were 4 bases for V and 5 bases for J; bases not matched to a gene: 5. The germline V gene encodes CDR1 WSHSY and CDR2 SAAADI. The length of the CDR3 is 15 residues. The CDR3 sequence: CASSGGLAGLHEQYF. CDR3 in DNA: TGCGCCAGCAGTGGGGGACTAGCGGGACTTCACGAGCAGTACTTC.

The genes are TRBV7-2 and TRBJ2-3; D is undetermined. The V end was cut by 1 base, the J end by 6 bases, with 8 bases between. The CDR3 sequence is 13 residues long. Germline CDR1 is SGHTA and CDR2 is FQGNSA. The CDR3 protein is CASSLVVRDTQYF. The DNA of the CDR3 is TGTGCCAGCAGCTTAGTCGTCCGGGATACGCAGTATTTT. Drawing the rest from reference TRBV7-2 and TRBJ2-3, the complete variable domain is GAGVSQSPSNKVTEKGKDVELRCDPISGHTALYWYRQSLGQGLEFLIYFQGNSAPDKSGLPSDRFSAERTGGSVSTLTIQRTQQEDSAVYLCASSLVVRDTQYFGPGTRLTVL.

About this clonotype: A much more abundant neighbour one base away suggests this may be a read error. This sequence joins TRBV5-5 and TRBJ1-1, with D tentatively TRBD1 (6 bases). Germline V gene data show CDR1 as SGHKS and CDR2 as YYEKEE (reference sequence). CDR3 length: 13 amino acids. DNA for the CDR3: TGTGCCAGCAGCTTGACAGGGTTCACTGAAGCTTGCTTT. Residues: CASSLTGFTEACF.

Ten or more counts support this clonotype. V gene TRBV27 combines with J gene TRBJ2-2; the match to TRBD2 covers 7 bases. Germline CDR1 reads MNHEY; CDR2 reads SMNVEV (reference sequence). The ends lost 6 bases at V and 2 bases at J; junction bases unmatched: 6. This CDR3 has 15 amino acids. CDR3 region: CASRAGSLNTGELFF. The CDR3 coding sequence is TGTGCCAGCAGAGCGGGATCATTAAACACCGGGGAGCTGTTTTTT.

Only a few counts were recorded for this clonotype. This chain links TRBV9 with TRBJ2-5; perhaps TRBD2 as D (5 bases). The ends were cut back, 0 bases at V and 0 bases at J, with 9 bases in the middle. This CDR3 has 15 residues. The V gene's germline CDR1 is SGDLS and CDR2 YYNGEE. CDR3 loop: CASSVGGSNQETQYF. In nucleotides, the CDR3 is TGTGCCAGCAGCGTAGGAGGGTCTAACCAAGAGACCCAGTACTTC. Using reference TRBV9 and TRBJ2-5 for the parts outside the CDR3, the full variable domain is DSGVTQTPKHLITATGQRVTLRCSPRSGDLSVYWYQQSLDQGLQFLIQYYNGEERAKGNILERFSAQQFPDLHSELNLSSLELGDSALYFCASSVGGSNQETQYFGPGTRLLVL.

This clonotype was observed a few times. The chain employs TRBV6-2 or TRBV6-3 and TRBJ2-6; unclear D gene. The CDR3 totals 14 residues. Trimming left V 7 bases short and J 4 bases short, with 11 bases between. Germline V lookup: CDR1 MNHEY, CDR2 SVGEGT. CDR3 sequence: CASKTLVGANVLTF. The CDR3 DNA reads as TGTGCCAGCAAGACTCTCGTAGGGGCCAACGTCCTGACTTTC.

J is TRBJ2-7 and V is TRBV7-2; the D is unclear. V was trimmed by 2 bases and J by 1 base, leaving 12 bases between them. Germline loops: CDR1 SGHTA, CDR2 FQGNSA. The CDR3 is made up of 15 amino acids. The CDR3 coding sequence is TGTGCCAGCAGCTTACGGTTGTTTGGGTCCTACGAGCAGTACTTC. Translation: CASSLRLFGSYEQYF.

The CDR3 protein is CASSYRDRGWAQYF. CDR3 nucleotide sequence: TGTGCCAGCAGTTACCGGGACAGGGGTTGGGCGCAGTATTTT. The chain couples TRBV6-5 to TRBJ2-3; 10 bases line up with TRBD1. This CDR3 is built from 14 residues. The V gene's germline CDR1 is MNHEY and CDR2 SVGAGI. With 2 bases clipped from V and 10 bases from J, the junction kept 6 bases outside the gene matches.

This clonotype occurred many times. The rearrangement links TRBV28 to TRBJ2-7; possibly TRBD2 for D (5 bases). V was pared by 8 bases and J by 3 bases, with 11 bases between. The CDR3 contains 12 residues. Germline CDR1 MDHEN, CDR2 SYDVKM. CDR3 sequence (DNA): TGTGCCAGCGCCCCAGCGGACTACGAGCAGTACTTC. This encodes CASAPADYEQYF. Complete variable domain (other parts from reference TRBV28 and TRBJ2-7): DVKVTQSSRYLVKRTGEKVFLECVQDMDHENMFWYRQDPGLGLRLIYFSYDVKMKEKGDIPEGYSVSREKKERFSLILESASTNQTSMYLCASAPADYEQYFGPGTRLTVT.

There are a few counts of this clonotype. CDR3 region: CSVQGAGNQPQHF. CDR3 in DNA: TGCAGCGTACAGGGGGCTGGCAATCAGCCCCAGCATTTT. The V and J genes are TRBV29-1 and TRBJ1-5; 9 nucleotides line up with TRBD1. The CDR3 runs to 13 residues. Per germline, CDR1 SQVTM and CDR2 ANQGSEA. V gave up 6 bases and J gave up 2 bases; unmatched junction bases: 2.

In this sample, this clonotype turned up many times. The chain joins TRBV14 to TRBJ2-7; 13 bases line up with TRBD2. The germline gives CDR1 SGHDN, CDR2 FVKESK. The CDR3 is made up of 17 amino acids. The J segment lost 7 bases and the V segment lost 0 bases, leaving 9 bases of the junction unmatched. The CDR3: CASSQEGLAGVSWEQYF. In DNA form, the CDR3 reads TGTGCCAGCAGCCAAGAAGGACTAGCGGGAGTATCTTGGGAGCAGTACTTC.

This clonotype has just a few counts. The chain joins TRBV7-2 to TRBJ2-3; TRBD1 matches at 9 bases. Trimming removed 5 bases from V and 7 bases from J; junction bases left unmatched: 7. The CDR3 has 14 residues. Germline V gene data show CDR1 as SGHTA and CDR2 as FQGNSA. The CDR3 loop reads CASSTNRGLHTQYF. The CDR3 DNA reads TGTGCCAGCAGCACCAACAGGGGGCTGCATACGCAGTATTTT.

This clonotype was seen at least ten times. The chain has TRBV7-9 and TRBJ1-5; no reliable D call. The CDR3 spans 12 residues. The germline V gene encodes CDR1 SEHNR and CDR2 FQNEAQ (reference sequence). V was clipped by 0 bases and J by 4 bases, with 1 base between them. The CDR3, as DNA: TGTGCCAGCAGCTTAGCGAATCAGCCCCAGCATTTT. As protein: CASSLANQPQHF.

In this sample, this clonotype turned up many times. In this CDR3 the conserved last residue, phenylalanine or tryptophan, is missing, so a read error is likely. The CDR3 coding sequence is TGCAGTGCTAGAGACAGGGCGGGGGAGTACGAGCAGTACCTC. Its protein is CSARDRAGEYEQYL. The chain couples TRBV20-1 to TRBJ2-7, with 7 bases fitting TRBD2. Germline CDR1 and CDR2: DFQATT and SNEGSKA (reference sequence). V lost 0 bases, J lost 4 bases, and 6 bases stayed unmatched. The CDR3 is 14 amino acids.